These 5 T cell receptor beta chains were all obtained from the same sample, sequenced in a study of blood T cell repertoires in COVID-19. Assay used: immunoSEQ multiplex PCR; TCRdb lists only in-frame clones, some missing. Counted here are hundreds of thousands of clones, just over 85% occurring once; the ten biggest clones make up about 1.7%. Sequencing used PBMCs or T cells enriched from blood (not recorded which). The source is a man in his forties or fifties who had recovered from COVID-19.

This chain connects TRBV9 to TRBJ2-3, with D possibly TRBD2 on 7 matching bases. V lost 0 bases, J lost 5 bases, and 13 bases lay in between. There are 15 residues in the CDR3. CDR1 is SGDLS, CDR2 YYNGEE, per germline. This CDR3 reads CASSVEGGPRDTQYF. The CDR3 bases are TGTGCCAGCAGCGTAGAGGGGGGGCCCAGAGATACGCAGTATTTT.

This CDR3 is CASRRGEQFF. The CDR3 bases are TGTGCCAGCAGGCGGGGGGAGCAGTTCTTC. The chain combines TRBV11-2 with TRBJ2-1; 7 positions match TRBD2. The CDR3 sequence is 10 residues long. CDR1 is SGHAT and CDR2 is FQNNGV in the germline V gene. V dropped 6 bases and J dropped 10; count of bases not matched to a gene: 0.

This chain joins TRBV10-3 and TRBJ2-7, with D unclear. The germline V gene encodes CDR1 ENHRY and CDR2 SYGVKD. The CDR3 covers 13 residues. V dropped 0 bases and J dropped 4 bases, with 7 bases sitting between them. Here the CDR3 reads CAISESRVYEQYF. The CDR3 DNA reads as TGTGCCATCAGTGAGTCTCGAGTTTACGAGCAGTACTTC.

The V call is TRBV15, the J call TRBJ1-1; D perhaps matches TRBD1 (5 bases). CDR1 is LNHNV, CDR2 YYDKDF, per germline (reference sequence). The CDR3 is 15 residues long. The V end was cut by 5 bases, the J end by 2 bases, with 15 bases between. CDR3 protein: CATSPRQGGNTEAFF. CDR3 coding DNA: TGTGCCACCAGCCCTCGGCAGGGTGGTAACACTGAAGCTTTCTTT.

The chain is built from TRBV13 and TRBJ2-7, with a possible D match to TRBD2 (6 bases). The ends were cut back, 6 bases at V and 7 bases at J, with 22 bases in the middle. Germline V gene sequence: CDR1 PRHDT, CDR2 FYEKMQ (reference sequence). This CDR3 spans 15 amino acids. The CDR3 DNA follows: TGTGCCAGCAGTTCCGTCGGGGGAGCGTCCGGAGAGCAGTACTTC. Its translation: CASSSVGGASGEQYF.